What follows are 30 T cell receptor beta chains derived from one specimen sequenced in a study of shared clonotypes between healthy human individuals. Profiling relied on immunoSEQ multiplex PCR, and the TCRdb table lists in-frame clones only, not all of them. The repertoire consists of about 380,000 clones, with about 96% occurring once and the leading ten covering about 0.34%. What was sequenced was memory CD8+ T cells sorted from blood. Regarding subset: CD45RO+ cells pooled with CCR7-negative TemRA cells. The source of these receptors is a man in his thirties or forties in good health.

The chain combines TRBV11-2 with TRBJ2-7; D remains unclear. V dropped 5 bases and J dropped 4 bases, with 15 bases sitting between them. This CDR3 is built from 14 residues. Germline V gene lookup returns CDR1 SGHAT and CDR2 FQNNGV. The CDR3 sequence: CASSLTDVEYEQYF. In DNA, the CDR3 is TGTGCCAGCAGCCTAACCGACGTGGAGTACGAGCAGTACTTC.

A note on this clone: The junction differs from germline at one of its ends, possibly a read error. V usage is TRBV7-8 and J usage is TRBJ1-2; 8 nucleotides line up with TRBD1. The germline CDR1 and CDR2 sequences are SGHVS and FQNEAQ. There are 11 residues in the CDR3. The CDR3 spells CASSQGQGKRF. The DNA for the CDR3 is TGTGCCAGCAGCCAAGGACAGGGCAAAAGGTTC.

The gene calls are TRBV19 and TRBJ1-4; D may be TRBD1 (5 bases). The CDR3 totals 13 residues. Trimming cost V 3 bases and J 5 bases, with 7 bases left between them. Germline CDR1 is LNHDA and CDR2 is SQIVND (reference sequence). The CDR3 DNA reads TGTGCCAGTAGTATCCACAGGAATGAAAAACTGTTTTTT. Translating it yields CASSIHRNEKLFF.

DNA of the CDR3: TGTGCCTGGAGTGTCCCGGGAGGGCCCGGGGAGCTGTTTTTT. As protein: CAWSVPGGPGELFF. The V call is TRBV30, the J call TRBJ2-2; TRBD2 matches at 8 bases. V gave up 0 bases and J gave up 6 bases; unmatched junction bases: 3. Germline lookup yields CDR1 GTSNPN and CDR2 SVGIG (reference sequence). The CDR3 totals 14 residues.

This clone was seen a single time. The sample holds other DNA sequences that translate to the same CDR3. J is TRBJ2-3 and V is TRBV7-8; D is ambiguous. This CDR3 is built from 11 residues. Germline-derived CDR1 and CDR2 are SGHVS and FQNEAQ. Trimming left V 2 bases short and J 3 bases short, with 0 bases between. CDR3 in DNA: TGTGCCAGCAGCTTAACAGATACGCAGTATTTT. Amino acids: CASSLTDTQYF.

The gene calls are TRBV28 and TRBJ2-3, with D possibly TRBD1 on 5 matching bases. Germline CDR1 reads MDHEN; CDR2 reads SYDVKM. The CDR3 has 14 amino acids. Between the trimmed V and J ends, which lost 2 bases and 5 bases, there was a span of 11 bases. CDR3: CASSLQGAKDTQYF. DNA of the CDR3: TGTGCCAGCAGTTTACAGGGCGCTAAAGATACGCAGTATTTT.

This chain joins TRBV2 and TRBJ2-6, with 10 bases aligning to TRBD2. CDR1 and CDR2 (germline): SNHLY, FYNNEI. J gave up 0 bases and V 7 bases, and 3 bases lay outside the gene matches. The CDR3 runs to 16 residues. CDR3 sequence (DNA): TGTGCCAGCAAACTAGCGGGGTCCTCTGGGGCCAACGTCCTGACTTTC. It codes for CASKLAGSSGANVLTF.

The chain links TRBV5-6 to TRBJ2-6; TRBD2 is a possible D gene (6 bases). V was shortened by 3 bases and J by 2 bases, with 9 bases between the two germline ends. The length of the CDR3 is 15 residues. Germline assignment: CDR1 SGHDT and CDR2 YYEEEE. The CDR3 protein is CASSWDLAGANVLTF. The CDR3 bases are TGTGCCAGCAGCTGGGACTTAGCTGGGGCCAACGTCCTGACTTTC.

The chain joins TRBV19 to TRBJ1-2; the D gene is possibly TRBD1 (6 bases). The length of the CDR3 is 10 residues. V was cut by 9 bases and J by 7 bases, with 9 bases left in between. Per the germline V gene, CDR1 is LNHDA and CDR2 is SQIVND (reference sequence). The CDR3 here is CARTGFGYTF. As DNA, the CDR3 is TGTGCCAGAACAGGGTTTGGCTACACCTTC.

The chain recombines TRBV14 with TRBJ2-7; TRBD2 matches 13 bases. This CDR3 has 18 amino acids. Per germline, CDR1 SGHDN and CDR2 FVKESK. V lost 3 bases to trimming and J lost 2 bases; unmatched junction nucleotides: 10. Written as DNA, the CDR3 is TGTGCCAGCAGCCACCCCGGGACTAGCGGGACGATAACCTACGAGCAGTACTTC. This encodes CASSHPGTSGTITYEQYF.

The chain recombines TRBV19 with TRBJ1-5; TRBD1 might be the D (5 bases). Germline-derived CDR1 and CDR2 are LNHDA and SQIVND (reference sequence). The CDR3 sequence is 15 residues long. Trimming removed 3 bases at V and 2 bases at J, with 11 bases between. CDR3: CASSMSGDGNQPQHF. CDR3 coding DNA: TGTGCCAGTAGTATGTCGGGGGATGGCAATCAGCCCCAGCATTTT.

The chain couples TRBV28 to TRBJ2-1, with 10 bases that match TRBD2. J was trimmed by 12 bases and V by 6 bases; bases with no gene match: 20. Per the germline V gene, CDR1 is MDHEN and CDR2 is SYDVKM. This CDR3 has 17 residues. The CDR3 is CASRDEREGRHPSPQFF. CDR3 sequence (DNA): TGTGCCAGCAGGGACGAGCGGGAGGGCCGGCATCCGTCCCCGCAGTTCTTC.

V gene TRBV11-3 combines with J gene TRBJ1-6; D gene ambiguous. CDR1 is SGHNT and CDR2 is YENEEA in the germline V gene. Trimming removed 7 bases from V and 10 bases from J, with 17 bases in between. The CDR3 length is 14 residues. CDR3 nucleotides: TGTGCCAGCATCCCTCCTGTCGGGCCATCACCCCTCCACTTT. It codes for CASIPPVGPSPLHF.

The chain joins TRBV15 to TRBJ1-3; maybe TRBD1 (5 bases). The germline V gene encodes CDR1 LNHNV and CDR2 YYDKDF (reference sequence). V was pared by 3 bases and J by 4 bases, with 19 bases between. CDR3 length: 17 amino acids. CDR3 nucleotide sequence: TGTGCCACCAGCAGGACCCGGGGCGCACCTCTAGGAAACACCATATATTTT. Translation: CATSRTRGAPLGNTIYF.

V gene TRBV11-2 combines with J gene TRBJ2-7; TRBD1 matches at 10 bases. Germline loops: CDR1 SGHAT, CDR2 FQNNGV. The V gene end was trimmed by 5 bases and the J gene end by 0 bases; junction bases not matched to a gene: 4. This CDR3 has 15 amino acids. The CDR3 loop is CASSPRQGASYEQYF. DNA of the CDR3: TGTGCCAGCAGCCCCCGACAGGGGGCCTCCTACGAGCAGTACTTC.

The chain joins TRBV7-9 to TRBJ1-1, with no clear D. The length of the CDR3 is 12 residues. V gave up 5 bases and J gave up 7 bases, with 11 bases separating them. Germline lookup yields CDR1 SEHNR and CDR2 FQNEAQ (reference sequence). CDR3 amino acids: CASSTRRFEAFF. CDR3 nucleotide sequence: TGTGCCAGCAGCACCAGAAGGTTTGAAGCTTTCTTT.

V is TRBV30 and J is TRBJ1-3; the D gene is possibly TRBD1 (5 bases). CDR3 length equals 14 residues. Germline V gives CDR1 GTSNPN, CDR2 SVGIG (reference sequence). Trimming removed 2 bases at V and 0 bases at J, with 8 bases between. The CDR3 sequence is CAWSTGRSGNTIYF. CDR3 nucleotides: TGTGCCTGGAGTACAGGCCGCTCTGGAAACACCATATATTTT.

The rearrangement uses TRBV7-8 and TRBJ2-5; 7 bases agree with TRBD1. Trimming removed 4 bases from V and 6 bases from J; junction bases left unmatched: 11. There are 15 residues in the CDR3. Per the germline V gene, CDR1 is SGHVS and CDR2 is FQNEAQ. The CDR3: CASSSGQVRGKTQYF. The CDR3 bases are TGTGCCAGCAGCTCCGGACAGGTCCGAGGGAAGACCCAGTACTTC.

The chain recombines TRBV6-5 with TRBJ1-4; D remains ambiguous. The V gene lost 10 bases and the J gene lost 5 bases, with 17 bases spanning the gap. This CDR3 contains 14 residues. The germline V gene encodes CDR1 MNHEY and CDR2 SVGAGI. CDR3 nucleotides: TGTGCCACCAAGCCACGGATCCTAAATGAAAAACTGTTTTTT. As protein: CATKPRILNEKLFF.

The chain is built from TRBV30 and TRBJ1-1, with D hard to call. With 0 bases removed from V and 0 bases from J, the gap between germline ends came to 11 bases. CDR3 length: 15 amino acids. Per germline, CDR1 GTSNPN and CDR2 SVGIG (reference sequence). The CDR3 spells CAWSVRSPMNTEAFF. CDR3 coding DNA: TGTGCCTGGAGTGTACGATCGCCGATGAACACTGAAGCTTTCTTT.

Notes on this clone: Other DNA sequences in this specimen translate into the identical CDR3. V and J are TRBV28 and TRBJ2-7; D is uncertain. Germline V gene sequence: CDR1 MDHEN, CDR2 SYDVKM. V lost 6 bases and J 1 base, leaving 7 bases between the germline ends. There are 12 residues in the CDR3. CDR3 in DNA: TGTGCCAGCAGCCTGGTTTCCTACGAGCAGTACTTC. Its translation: CASSLVSYEQYF.

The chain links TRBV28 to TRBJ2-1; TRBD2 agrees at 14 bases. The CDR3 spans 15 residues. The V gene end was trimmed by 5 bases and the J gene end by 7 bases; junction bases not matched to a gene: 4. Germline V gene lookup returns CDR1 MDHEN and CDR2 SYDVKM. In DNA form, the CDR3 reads TGTGCCAGCAGTCGGACTAGCGGGAGGAGGAATGAGCAGTTCTTC. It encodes CASSRTSGRRNEQFF. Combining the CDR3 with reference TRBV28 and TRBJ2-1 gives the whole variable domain DVKVTQSSRYLVKRTGEKVFLECVQDMDHENMFWYRQDPGLGLRLIYFSYDVKMKEKGDIPEGYSVSREKKERFSLILESASTNQTSMYLCASSRTSGRRNEQFFGPGTRLTVL.

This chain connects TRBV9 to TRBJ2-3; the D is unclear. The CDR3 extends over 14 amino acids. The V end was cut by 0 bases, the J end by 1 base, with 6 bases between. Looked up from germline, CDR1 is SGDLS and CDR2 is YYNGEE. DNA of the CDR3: TGTGCCAGCAGCGTAGGGGTAGGCACAGATACGCAGTATTTT. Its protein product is CASSVGVGTDTQYF.

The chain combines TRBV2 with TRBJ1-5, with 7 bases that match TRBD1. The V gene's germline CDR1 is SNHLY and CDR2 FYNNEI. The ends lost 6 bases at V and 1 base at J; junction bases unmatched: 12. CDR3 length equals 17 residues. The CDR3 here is CASSLYDRVTSNQPQHF. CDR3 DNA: TGTGCCAGCAGCCTTTATGACAGGGTGACGAGCAATCAGCCCCAGCATTTT.

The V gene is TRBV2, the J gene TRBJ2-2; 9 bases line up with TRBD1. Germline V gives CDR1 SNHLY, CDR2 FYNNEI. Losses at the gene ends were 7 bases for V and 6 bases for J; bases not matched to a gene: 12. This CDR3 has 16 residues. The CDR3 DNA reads TGTGCCAGCACCTTCCCGGGACAGGGATCGCCCGGGGAGCTGTTTTTT. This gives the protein CASTFPGQGSPGELFF.

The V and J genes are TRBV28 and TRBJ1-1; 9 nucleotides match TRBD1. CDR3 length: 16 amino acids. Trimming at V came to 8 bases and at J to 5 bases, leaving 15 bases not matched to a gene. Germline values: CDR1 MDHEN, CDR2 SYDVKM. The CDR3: CASAAPGQGLRTEAFF. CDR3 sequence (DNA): TGTGCCAGCGCCGCTCCAGGACAGGGGCTTAGGACTGAAGCTTTCTTT.

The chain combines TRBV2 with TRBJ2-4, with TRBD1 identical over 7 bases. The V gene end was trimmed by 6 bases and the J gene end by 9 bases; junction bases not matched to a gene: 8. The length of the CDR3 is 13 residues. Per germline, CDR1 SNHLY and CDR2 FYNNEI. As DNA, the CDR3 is TGTGCCAGCAGGTACAGGGGCGCGGGCATTCAGTACTTC. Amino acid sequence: CASRYRGAGIQYF. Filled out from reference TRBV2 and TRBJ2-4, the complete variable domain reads EPEVTQTPSHQVTQMGQEVILRCVPISNHLYFYWYRQILGQKVEFLVSFYNNEISEKSEIFDDQFSVERPDGSNFTLKIRSTKLEDSAMYFCASRYRGAGIQYFGAGTRLSVL.

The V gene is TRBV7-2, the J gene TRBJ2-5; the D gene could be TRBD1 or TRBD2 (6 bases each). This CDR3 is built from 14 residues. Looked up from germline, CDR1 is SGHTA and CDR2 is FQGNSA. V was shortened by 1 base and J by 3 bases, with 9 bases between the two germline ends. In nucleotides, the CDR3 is TGTGCCAGCAGCTTAGTGAGGGGGGAAGAGACCCAGTACTTC. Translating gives CASSLVRGEETQYF.

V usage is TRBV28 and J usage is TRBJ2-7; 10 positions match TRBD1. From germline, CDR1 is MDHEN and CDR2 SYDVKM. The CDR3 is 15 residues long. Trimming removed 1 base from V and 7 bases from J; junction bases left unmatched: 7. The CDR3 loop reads CASSLSGTGAGEQYF. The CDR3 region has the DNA TGTGCCAGCAGTTTATCGGGGACAGGGGCGGGAGAGCAGTACTTC.

The CDR3 reads CASMRGWSTEAFF. The CDR3 bases are TGTGCCAGCATGAGGGGTTGGAGCACTGAAGCTTTCTTT. This rearrangement joins TRBV2 to TRBJ1-1; weak D call: TRBD1 (5 bases). The germline V and J ends were trimmed by 7 bases and 4 bases, with 13 bases remaining between them. Germline V gene data show CDR1 as SNHLY and CDR2 as FYNNEI. This CDR3 is built from 13 residues.